A selection of T cell receptor beta chains follows, all from one sample in a study of T-cell memory formation after mild COVID-19. Each CDR3 protein is one row after TCRdb ran MiXCR on the 5' RACE reads. The table records over 400,000 distinct CDR3 sequences, more than 20% of them present only once. Sequenced: PBMCs or a T cell subset sorted from them (not recorded which). These receptors all stem from an adult woman who had mild COVID-19 (a few samples of this study predate the infection). Cell type and time point are not known. CDR3s include the opening cysteine and the closing phenylalanine or tryptophan. A D gene is named only where the DNA matches it firmly. The size field is filled for only some rows; it gives once, few, many or a size class.

size,J,D,V,CDR3,DNA
-,TRBJ2-7,-,TRBV21-1,CASSIDPTAQTHEQYF,TGTGCCAGCAGCATAGATCCAACGGCCCAAACCCACGAGCAGTACTTC
-,TRBJ1-6,-,TRBV3-1,CASSQGANSPLHF,TGTGCCAGCAGCCAAGGAGCTAATTCACCCCTCCACTTT
-,TRBJ2-3,-,TRBV2,CASRPLAGTDTQYF,TGTGCCAGCAGACCCTTGGCAGGGACAGATACGCAGTATTTT
few,TRBJ1-2,TRBD1,TRBV7-9,CASSLAPDRGWYGYTF,TGTGCCAGCAGCTTAGCTCCGGACAGGGGGTGGTATGGCTACACCTTC
-,TRBJ2-5,-,TRBV5-1,CASSWDPQETQYF,TGCGCCAGCAGCTGGGACCCCCAAGAGACCCAGTACTTC
-,TRBJ2-7,-,TRBV12-3/TRBV12-4,CASSQDQGHNEQYF,TGTGCCAGCAGCCAGGACCAAGGGCATAACGAGCAGTACTTC
-,TRBJ1-1,-,TRBV6-1,CASSELQGGDTEAFF,TGTGCCAGCAGCGAGCTACAGGGAGGTGACACTGAAGCTTTCTTT
few,TRBJ2-1,-,TRBV20-1,CSASRQSSYNEQFF,TGCAGTGCTAGTCGACAGAGCTCCTACAATGAGCAGTTCTTC
few,TRBJ1-1,-,TRBV7-9,CASSLAHTANTEAFF,TGTGCCAGCAGCTTAGCGCACACAGCGAACACTGAAGCTTTCTTT
-,TRBJ2-1,-,TRBV6-5,CASSYSATGKQFF,TGTGCCAGCAGTTACTCCGCGACAGGAAAGCAGTTCTTC
once,TRBJ1-2,TRBD1,TRBV5-1,CASTVTGGKYGYTF,TGCGCCAGCACCGTGACAGGGGGGAAGTATGGCTACACCTTC
-,TRBJ1-2,-,TRBV24-1,CATSDFGAAGYTF,TGTGCCACCAGTGATTTCGGGGCAGCCGGCTACACCTTC
few,TRBJ2-1,-,TRBV9,CASSVAREVGNEQFF,TGTGCCAGCAGCGTAGCACGGGAAGTTGGGAATGAGCAGTTCTTC
-,TRBJ1-5,-,TRBV2,CASSEPIRTTTNQPQHF,TGTGCCAGCAGTGAACCCATTCGGACAACTACCAATCAGCCCCAGCATTTT
few,TRBJ2-1,TRBD2,TRBV7-2,CASSLGLAGGMAGEQFF,TGTGCCAGCAGTCTCGGACTAGCGGGAGGAATGGCGGGTGAGCAGTTCTTC
-,TRBJ2-5,-,TRBV24-1,CATSAQGRQETQYF,TGTGCCACCAGTGCACAGGGCCGACAAGAGACCCAGTACTTC
-,TRBJ2-3,-,TRBV6-5,CASTDLGTGVDTQYF,TGTGCCAGCACCGACCTTGGGACGGGAGTTGATACGCAGTATTTT
-,TRBJ1-1,-,TRBV20-1,CSARDHHRANTEAFF,TGCAGTGCTAGAGATCACCACCGGGCTAACACTGAAGCTTTCTTT
few,TRBJ2-3,-,TRBV5-1,CASSLGPPARTQYF,TGCGCCAGCAGCTTGGGACCGCCCGCCAGGACGCAGTATTTT
-,TRBJ2-2,TRBD2,TRBV6-1,CASSEPQLAGARELFF,TGTGCCAGCAGTGAACCCCAACTAGCGGGAGCTAGGGAGCTGTTTTTT
-,TRBJ2-1,-,TRBV5-1,CASSLLGKPEDNEQFF,TGCGCCAGCAGCTTGCTGGGTAAGCCGGAGGACAATGAGCAGTTCTTC
-,TRBJ2-3,TRBD2,TRBV11-2,CASSFWGFAGVSQSTDTQYF,TGTGCCAGCAGCTTTTGGGGCTTCGCGGGAGTGTCCCAAAGCACAGATACGCAGTATTTT
-,TRBJ2-3,TRBD1,TRBV7-7,CASSSDRGSDTQYF,TGTGCCAGCAGCTCGGACAGGGGGTCAGATACGCAGTATTTT